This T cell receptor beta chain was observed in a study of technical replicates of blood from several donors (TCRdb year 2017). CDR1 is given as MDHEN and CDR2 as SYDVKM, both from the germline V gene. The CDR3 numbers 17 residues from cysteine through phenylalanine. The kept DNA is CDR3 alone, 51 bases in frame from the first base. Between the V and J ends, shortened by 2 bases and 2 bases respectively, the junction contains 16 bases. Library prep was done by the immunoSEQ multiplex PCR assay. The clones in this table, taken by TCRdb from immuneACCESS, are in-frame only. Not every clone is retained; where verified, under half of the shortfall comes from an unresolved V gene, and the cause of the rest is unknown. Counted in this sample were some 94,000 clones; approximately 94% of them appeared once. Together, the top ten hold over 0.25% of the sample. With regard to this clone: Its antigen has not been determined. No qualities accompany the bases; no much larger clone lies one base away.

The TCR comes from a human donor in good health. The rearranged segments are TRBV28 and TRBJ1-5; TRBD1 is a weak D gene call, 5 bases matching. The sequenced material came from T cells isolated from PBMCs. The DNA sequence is TGTGCCAGCAGTTTAGGATTAGGGGTTCAGCGCAATCAGCCCCAGCATTTT. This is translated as CASSLGLGVQRNQPQHF.